Shown below are 17 T cell receptor beta chains from a single sample sequenced in a study of post-analysis software for immune sequencing data. Unique molecular identifiers featured in each of the TCR beta cDNA libraries. TCRdb called the PCR reads again in MiXCR, with one record for every CDR3 protein. The sample yields roughly 800,000 distinct CDR3 sequences, more than 45% seen once. Regarding the study as a whole: About five TRBV segments, including TRBV5-6, TRBV5-1 and TRBV20-1, were more frequent in patients than controls.

For these TCRs, the target antigens are not known. The sequencing sample was made of blood. These receptors were taken from a girl aged 5-17 years with multiple sclerosis.

This clonotype was recorded once. The V call is TRBV5-6, the J call TRBJ2-3; 9 bases map to TRBD1. V shed 1 base, J shed 4 bases, and the junction held 7 bases outside the gene matches. CDR3 length: 16 amino acids. Germline values: CDR1 SGHDT, CDR2 YYEEEE. The CDR3 loop is CASSLISQGASDTQYF. The DNA for the CDR3 is TGTGCCAGCAGCTTGATCTCACAGGGGGCCTCAGATACGCAGTATTTT.

The rearrangement joins TRBV20-1 to TRBJ2-3; D possibly corresponds to TRBD1 (6 bases). CDR1 is DFQATT, CDR2 SNEGSKA, per germline (reference sequence). Trimming removed 1 base from V and 2 bases from J, with 16 bases in between. The CDR3 is 16 amino acids. The CDR3 protein is CSARGTPGEYTDTQYF. CDR3 nucleotides: TGCAGTGCTAGAGGCACTCCAGGGGAGTACACAGATACGCAGTATTTT.

A few counts support this clonotype. CDR3 nucleotide sequence: TGTGCCAGCAGCTTAGGGGTTCAGGACAGGAGCATCTACAATGAGCAGTTCTTC. Protein product: CASSLGVQDRSIYNEQFF. The chain has TRBV7-9 and TRBJ2-1, with TRBD1 matching over 7 bases. Germline loops: CDR1 SEHNR, CDR2 FQNEAQ (reference sequence). With V trimmed by 1 base and J by 3 bases, 12 bases remained unmatched. The CDR3 is 18 amino acids.

For this clonotype: Relative to the germline gene, one junction end is altered; a read error may explain this. The DNA for the CDR3 is TGTGCCGGCAGCCAAGAAGGGACAGGGAGAACGGTGCAGTACTTC. As protein: CAGSQEGTGRTVQYF. V is TRBV9 and J is TRBJ2-4, with TRBD1 identical over 9 bases. This CDR3 has 15 residues. From germline, CDR1 is SGDLS and CDR2 YYNGEE. The whole variable domain, remainder taken from reference TRBV9 and TRBJ2-4, is DSGVTQTPKHLITATGQRVTLRCSPRSGDLSVYWYQQSLDQGLQFLIQYYNGEERAKGNILERFSAQQFPDLHSELNLSSLELGDSALYFCAGSQEGTGRTVQYFGAGTRLSVL.

The rearrangement links TRBV15 to TRBJ1-1; D is undetermined. Germline-derived CDR1 and CDR2 are LNHNV and YYDKDF (reference sequence). V was trimmed by 5 bases and J by 1 base, leaving 5 bases between them. This CDR3 spans 12 amino acids. CDR3 nucleotide sequence: TGTGCCACCAGCGAGGGGAACACTGAAGCTTTCTTT. Translated: CATSEGNTEAFF.

The chain uses TRBV9 and TRBJ2-1, with TRBD2 identical over 10 bases. With V trimmed by 0 bases and J by 7 bases, 10 bases remained unmatched. The CDR3 runs to 17 residues. CDR1 is SGDLS and CDR2 is YYNGEE in the germline V gene. The CDR3 DNA reads TGTGCCAGCAGCGTAGAAGACAGCGGGAGGGCGAGGAATGAGCAGTTCTTC. This translates into CASSVEDSGRARNEQFF.

V gene TRBV4-1 combines with J gene TRBJ1-2; 7 positions match TRBD1. V trimming: 0 bases; J trimming: 0 bases; junction bases outside the gene matches: 4. Germline V lookup: CDR1 MGHRA, CDR2 YSYEKL. The CDR3 has 16 amino acids. As DNA, the CDR3 is TGCGCCAGCAGCCAAGATCAAGACAGGGCTAACTATGGCTACACCTTC. It translates to CASSQDQDRANYGYTF.

This clonotype was found a few times. The rearrangement uses TRBV27 and TRBJ1-2, with TRBD1 matching 9 bases. Looked up from germline, CDR1 is MNHEY and CDR2 is SMNVEV (reference sequence). The CDR3 has 12 residues. The J segment lost 7 bases and the V segment lost 10 bases, leaving 7 bases of the junction unmatched. The CDR3 DNA sequence: TGTGCCACCAAACAGGGGGCGTTTGGCTACACCTTC. It is translated as CATKQGAFGYTF.

This chain connects TRBV6-2 or TRBV6-3 to TRBJ2-1, with TRBD2 matching over 12 bases. CDR1 MNHEY and CDR2 SVGEGT come from the germline V gene. Trimming at V came to 2 bases and at J to 0 bases, leaving 5 bases not matched to a gene. The CDR3 totals 18 residues. The CDR3 sequence is CASSYGRTSGASYNEQFF. The CDR3 nucleotides read TGTGCCAGCAGTTACGGGAGGACTAGCGGGGCCTCCTACAATGAGCAGTTCTTC.

The count of this clonotype is one. The rearrangement uses TRBV6-6 and TRBJ2-4, with unresolved D. The assigned J gene may be wrong: the sequence end matches TRBJ2-5 better. The germline V gene encodes CDR1 MNHNY and CDR2 SVGAGI (reference sequence). The CDR3 loop spans 15 amino acids. The CDR3 region has the DNA TGTGCCAGCCGCCCACGGAGACTGGCGGAAGAGACCCAGTACTTC. Encoded protein: CASRPRRLAEETQYF.

V usage is TRBV5-1 and J usage is TRBJ2-3; TRBD1 matches 7 bases. CDR1 and CDR2 from the germline V gene are SGHRS and YFSETQ. Trimming at V came to 4 bases and at J to 0 bases, leaving 8 bases not matched to a gene. CDR3 length: 16 residues. Here the CDR3 DNA reads TGCGCCAGCAGCCTCTGGACAGGTTCTAGCACAGATACGCAGTATTTT. Its protein is CASSLWTGSSTDTQYF.

The chain has TRBV5-1 and TRBJ1-2; D is possibly TRBD1 (5 bases). V lost 4 bases to trimming and J lost 8 bases, with 15 bases between them. The V gene's germline CDR1 is SGHRS and CDR2 YFSETQ. This CDR3 comprises 13 residues. CDR3 residues: CASSLKGTVGYTF. Written as DNA, the CDR3 is TGCGCCAGCAGCCTGAAGGGGACCGTCGGCTACACCTTC.

This clonotype showed up just a few times. The V and J genes are TRBV20-1 and TRBJ2-7, with 8 bases aligning to TRBD2. The CDR3 loop spans 14 amino acids. Trimming cost V 0 bases and J 4 bases; bases outside gene matches: 5. Per the germline V gene, CDR1 is DFQATT and CDR2 is SNEGSKA (reference sequence). In nucleotides, the CDR3 is TGCAGTGCTAGAGACGGGAGGGTTGGGTACGAGCAGTACTTC. Its protein product is CSARDGRVGYEQYF.

V usage is TRBV28 and J usage is TRBJ2-1, with a possible D match to TRBD2 (5 bases). The CDR3 sequence is 12 residues long. Per germline, CDR1 MDHEN and CDR2 SYDVKM. V lost 7 bases and J 8 bases, leaving 12 bases between the germline ends. The CDR3 nucleotides are TGTGCCAGCAATAGTGTTAGCGATGAGCAGTTCTTC. It is translated as CASNSVSDEQFF.

This clonotype has just one count. The chain couples TRBV7-2 to TRBJ2-1; TRBD2 agrees at 8 bases. V lost 2 bases and J lost 5; bases outside the gene matches: 5. CDR3 size: 15 residues. Germline CDR1 reads SGHTA; CDR2 reads FQGNSA. The CDR3: CASSLRAGGHNEQFF. CDR3 coding DNA: TGTGCCAGCAGCTTAAGGGCGGGGGGCCACAATGAGCAGTTCTTC.

This clonotype was counted only a few times. The chain employs TRBV29-1 and TRBJ1-5; D remains ambiguous. The CDR3 loop spans 12 amino acids. Germline V gene lookup returns CDR1 SQVTM and CDR2 ANQGSEA. V gave up 4 bases and J gave up 4 bases, with 8 bases separating them. The CDR3: CSVAGENQPQHF. The DNA of the CDR3 is TGCAGCGTTGCCGGGGAGAATCAGCCCCAGCATTTT.

This clonotype appeared once. The chain has TRBV7-9 and TRBJ2-4; 8 bases fit TRBD1. The end of the DNA fits TRBJ2-5 better, so the J call may be wrong. The CDR3 spans 15 residues. CDR1 is SEHNR and CDR2 is FQNEAQ in the germline V gene (reference sequence). CDR3: CASSLQGAPQETQYF. The CDR3, as DNA: TGTGCCAGCAGCTTACAGGGGGCCCCCCAAGAGACCCAGTACTTC.